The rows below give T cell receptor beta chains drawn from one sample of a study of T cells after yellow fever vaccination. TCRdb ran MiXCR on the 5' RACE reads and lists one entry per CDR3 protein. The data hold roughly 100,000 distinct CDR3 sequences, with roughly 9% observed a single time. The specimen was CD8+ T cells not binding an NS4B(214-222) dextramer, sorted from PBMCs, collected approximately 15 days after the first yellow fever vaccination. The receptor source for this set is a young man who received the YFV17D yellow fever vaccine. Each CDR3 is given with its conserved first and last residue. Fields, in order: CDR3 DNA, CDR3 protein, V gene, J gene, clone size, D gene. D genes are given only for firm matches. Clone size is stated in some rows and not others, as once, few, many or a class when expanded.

TGTGCCATCAATCAGGGGGCGAATCCCGGGGAGCTGTTTTTT	CAINQGANPGELFF	TRBV10-3	TRBJ2-2	.	TRBD1
TGTGCCAGCAGCGTGGACAGGCGTGGCACAGATACGCAGTATTTT	CASSVDRRGTDTQYF	TRBV9	TRBJ2-3	.	TRBD1
TGTGCCAGCAGCTCCCCCCTCGACAGCCCAGGGGCTTTCTTT	CASSSPLDSPGAFF	TRBV7-9	TRBJ1-1	.	.
TGTGCCAGCAGTTCCCCGGCGACTCTTTACGAGCAGTACTTC	CASSSPATLYEQYF	TRBV27	TRBJ2-7	.	.
TGTGCCAGCAGCCAAGTGTGGGGGGCTTGGGAGACCCAGTACTTC	CASSQVWGAWETQYF	TRBV4-2	TRBJ2-5	many	.
TGTGCCACCAGTGATCCGGGGAGCAATCAGCCCCAGCATTTT	CATSDPGSNQPQHF	TRBV24-1	TRBJ1-5	.	.
TGCGCCAGCAGCCAAGACCAGGGTCCGTATGGCTACACCTTC	CASSQDQGPYGYTF	TRBV4-3	TRBJ1-2	.	.
TGTGCCAGCAGCGTCTCAATGAGCTCCTACGAGCAGTACTTC	CASSVSMSSYEQYF	TRBV5-4	TRBJ2-7	few	.
TGTGCCAGCAGCGTAGGGGGCAGCCAAGAGACCCAGTACTTC	CASSVGGSQETQYF	TRBV9	TRBJ2-5	many	.
TGTGCCAGCAGTTATACAGAGTACTACGAGCAGTACTTC	CASSYTEYYEQYF	TRBV6-2/TRBV6-3	TRBJ2-7	.	.
TGTGCCAGCAGTTTAGGCTTTCGGTGGACTGAAGCTTTCTTT	CASSLGFRWTEAFF	TRBV27	TRBJ1-1	many	.
TGTGCCAGCATCGCTCCGGGACAGGGTTCAGATACGCAGTATTTT	CASIAPGQGSDTQYF	TRBV7-2	TRBJ2-3	.	TRBD1
TGTGCCAGCAGCTCCTCAAGCGGGGCCCCCTACAATGAGCAGTTCTTC	CASSSSSGAPYNEQFF	TRBV13	TRBJ2-1	.	TRBD2
TGTGCCAGCAGCTCGAGGGGGGGCCTCGGAGTTAATGAGCAGTTCTTC	CASSSRGGLGVNEQFF	TRBV7-9	TRBJ2-1	many	.
TGTGCCAGCAGTTACGACAGCTACAATGAGCAGTTCTTC	CASSYDSYNEQFF	TRBV6-2/TRBV6-3	TRBJ2-1	few	.
TGCGCCAGCAGCTTGACAGGGTTTGAAGCTTTCTTT	CASSLTGFEAFF	TRBV5-1	TRBJ1-1	few	.
TGTGCCAGCAGGGGGGACTTCTCCCCTCATGGCTACACCTTC	CASRGDFSPHGYTF	TRBV12-3/TRBV12-4	TRBJ1-2	few	.
TGTGCCAGCAGTCCCGGCACTAGCAGTACAGATACGCAGTATTTT	CASSPGTSSTDTQYF	TRBV12-3/TRBV12-4	TRBJ2-3	.	.
TGCAGCGTTGTTGGTGGAACCGGGGAGCTGTTTTTT	CSVVGGTGELFF	TRBV29-1	TRBJ2-2	.	.
TGTGCCAGCAGCTCGGACAGTGGCAATCAGCCCCAGCATTTT	CASSSDSGNQPQHF	TRBV12-3/TRBV12-4	TRBJ1-5	few	.
TGTGCTAGTGGAGATCGACAGAAAGAGACCCAGTACTTC	CASGDRQKETQYF	TRBV12-5	TRBJ2-5	few	.
TGTGCCAGCGCGAACACTGAAGCTTTCTTT	CASANTEAFF	TRBV7-9	TRBJ1-1	few	.
TGTGCCAGCACCCCCGGGGGAGATGAGCAGTTCTTC	CASTPGGDEQFF	TRBV6-6	TRBJ2-1	few	.
TGTGCCAGCCGCCTGGGGTATGGCTACACCTTC	CASRLGYGYTF	TRBV6-2/TRBV6-3	TRBJ1-2	.	.
TGTGCCAGCAGGATAGGGACAGGGAGACTGAACACCGGGGAGCTGTTTTTT	CASRIGTGRLNTGELFF	TRBV6-1	TRBJ2-2	.	TRBD1
TGTGCCAGCAGCGTAGAGCTTACAGGGCCAGCCTGGGGTGGCTACACCTTC	CASSVELTGPAWGGYTF	TRBV9	TRBJ1-2	few	.
TGCGCCAGCAGATCAAGCGGGGGGGCCCTAGATGAGCAGTTCTTC	CASRSSGGALDEQFF	TRBV5-1	TRBJ2-1	.	TRBD2
TGTGCCAGCAGCCTTCGGGACATGAACACTGAAGCTTTCTTT	CASSLRDMNTEAFF	TRBV21-1	TRBJ1-1	.	.